The source of this TCR beta chain is a study of OX40 agonist ivuxolimab in advanced cancers. CDR3 length: 13 amino acids. Looked up from germline, CDR1 is SQVTM and CDR2 is ANQGSEA. The J segment lost 7 bases and the V segment lost 4 bases, leaving 8 bases of the junction unmatched. Only in-frame clones appear in the TCRdb table, and some are missing; sequencing was by immunoSEQ multiplex PCR. The data show roughly 40,000 clones, around 89% seen once. The receptor was derived from an adult with an advanced solid tumor such as melanoma, head and neck, liver or kidney cancer. The genes are TRBV29-1 and TRBJ2-7, with 9 bases matching TRBD1. The input for sequencing was CD4+ or CD8+ T cells sorted from blood, taken in a trial of the OX40 agonist ivuxolimab. For the CDR3, the DNA is TGCAGCGTTGGCATCGGGACAGGGCAAGAGCAGTACTTC. This codes for CSVGIGTGQEQYF.